Described below is a single TCR beta chain sequence and its context. Its specificity is not known. The V gene lost 4 bases and the J gene lost 4 bases, with 14 bases spanning the gap. The germline V gene has CDR1 SGHRS and CDR2 YFSETQ. The CDR3 extends over 14 amino acids. The TCR alpha and TCR beta cDNA libraries, bearing sample barcodes and UMIs, were generated by 5'RACE using constant-segment primers. MiXCR, run by TCRdb on the 5' RACE reads, gives a single entry per CDR3 protein. The sample carries about 390,000 distinct CDR3 sequences, about 16% recorded once. The data are from a study of T-cell memory formation after mild COVID-19. The overall study: Largely, the TCR clusters proved donor specific. Whole-study results and caveats: For second-wave clones that peaked at day 37, SARS-CoV-2 specificity went unverified. Researchers report contracting CD4+ clones mostly in CM and EM, with CD8+ clones in EMRA.

The TCR originated in a man between 18 and 35 years old who had mild COVID-19 (a few samples of this study predate the infection). Cell type and time point are not known. This chain links TRBV5-1 with TRBJ1-1, with D maybe TRBD1 (5 bases). The sample comprised PBMCs or a T cell subset sorted from them (not recorded which). DNA of the CDR3: TGCGCCAGCAGCCCGGGGCTGATGGGCACTGAAGCTTTCTTT. The encoded protein is CASSPGLMGTEAFF.